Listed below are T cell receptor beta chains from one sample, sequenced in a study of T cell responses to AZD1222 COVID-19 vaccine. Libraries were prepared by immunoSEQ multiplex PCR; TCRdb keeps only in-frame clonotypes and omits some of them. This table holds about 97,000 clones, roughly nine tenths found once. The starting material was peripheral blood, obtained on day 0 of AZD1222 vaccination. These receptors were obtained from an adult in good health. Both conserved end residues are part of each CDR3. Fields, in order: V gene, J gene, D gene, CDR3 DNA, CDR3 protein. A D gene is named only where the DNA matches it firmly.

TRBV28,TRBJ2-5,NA,TGTGCCAGCAGTCCGGGGGAGACCCAGTACTTC,CASSPGETQYF
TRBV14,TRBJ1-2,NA,TGTGCCAGCAGCCAAGATCGAGGCAGGACCTCCTTC,CASSQDRGRTSF
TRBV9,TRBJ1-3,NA,TGTGCCAGCAGCGGACGGGCCGGTTCCGGAAACACCATATATTTT,CASSGRAGSGNTIYF
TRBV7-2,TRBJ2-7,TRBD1,TGTGCCAGTAAACCCGGGACAGCAACCTACGAGCAGTACTTC,CASKPGTATYEQYF
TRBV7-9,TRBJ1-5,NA,TGTGCCAGCAGCTTAGGCGGGGGCAGGGGACGCAATCAGCCCCAGCATTTT,CASSLGGGRGRNQPQHF
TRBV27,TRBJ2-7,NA,TGTGCCAGCAGCCTCCGGACTCCGGTGGGGCAGTACTTC,CASSLRTPVGQYF
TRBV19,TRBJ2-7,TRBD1,TGTGCCAGTAGCCGGGACAGGGGGCTGTCCGAGCAGTACTTC,CASSRDRGLSEQYF
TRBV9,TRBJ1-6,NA,TGTGCCAGCAGCGTGGCAGGAGGGGGTTATAATTCACCCCTCCACTTT,CASSVAGGGYNSPLHF
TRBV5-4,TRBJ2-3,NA,TGTGCCAGCAGCTTCTCAGGGACCACAGATACGCAGTATTTT,CASSFSGTTDTQYF
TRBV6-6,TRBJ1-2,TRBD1,TGTGCCAGCAGGCCCGGGACAGGGCCTGGCTACACCTTC,CASRPGTGPGYTF